These 20 T cell receptor beta chains were sequenced from one sample in a study of blood T cell repertoires in COVID-19. Here immunoSEQ multiplex PCR was the method, and the copy in TCRdb shows in-frame clones only, minus some. The sample yields tens of thousands of clones, about 88% seen once. Sequencing was performed on peripheral blood. Every receptor here comes from an elderly man with active or convalescent COVID-19.

The rearrangement uses TRBV28 and TRBJ1-3; 8 bases are a match to TRBD1. J lost 0 bases, V lost 7 bases, and 5 bases had no gene match. The germline V gene has CDR1 MDHEN and CDR2 SYDVKM. This CDR3 comprises 15 residues. In nucleotides, the CDR3 is TGTGCCAGCACCGAGACAGGGGCCTCTGGAAACACCATATATTTT. The encoded protein is CASTETGASGNTIYF.

This clone was observed a single time. The chain is built from TRBV5-1 and TRBJ2-1, with 7 bases aligning to TRBD2. Germline V CDR1 and CDR2: SGHRS, YFSETQ. V lost 0 bases and J lost 7; bases outside the gene matches: 7. The CDR3 is made up of 15 amino acids. For the CDR3, the DNA is TGCGCCAGCAGCTTGGTACTAGCGCAAGGTAATGAGCAGTTCTTC. This translates into CASSLVLAQGNEQFF. Full variable domain (outside the CDR3, taken from reference TRBV5-1 and TRBJ2-1): KAGVTQTPRYLIKTRGQQVTLSCSPISGHRSVSWYQQTPGQGLQFLFEYFSETQRNKGNFPGRFSGRQFSNSRSEMNVSTLELGDSALYLCASSLVLAQGNEQFFGPGTRLTVL.

This chain connects TRBV5-1 to TRBJ2-1; 8 bases are a match to TRBD1. After removal of 4 bases from V and 1 base from J, the junction contained 1 base not matched to a gene. This CDR3 is built from 14 residues. Per germline, CDR1 SGHRS and CDR2 YFSETQ. This CDR3 reads CASSGQGSYNEQFF. The DNA of the CDR3 is TGCGCCAGCAGCGGACAGGGATCCTACAATGAGCAGTTCTTC.

This clone was recorded a few times. The chain is built from TRBV6-5 and TRBJ2-6; D is ambiguous. The CDR3 totals 12 residues. Looked up from germline, CDR1 is MNHEY and CDR2 is SVGAGI. Trimming removed 7 bases from V and 1 base from J, with 2 bases in between. CDR3 nucleotides: TGTGCCAGCACATCTGGGGCCAACGTCCTGACTTTC. Translated: CASTSGANVLTF.

The J gene is TRBJ2-6, the V gene TRBV5-4; TRBD1 matches 7 bases. V lost 4 bases, J lost 0 bases, and 1 base stayed unmatched. This CDR3 has 15 amino acids. CDR1 and CDR2 from the germline V gene are SGHNT and YYREEE (reference sequence). CDR3 amino acids: CASSRDSSGANVLTF. CDR3 nucleotide sequence: TGTGCCAGCAGCCGGGACAGCTCTGGGGCCAACGTCCTGACTTTC. The full variable domain, with the rest looked up from reference TRBV5-4 and TRBJ2-6, is ETGVTQSPTHLIKTRGQQVTLRCSSQSGHNTVSWYQQALGQGPQFIFQYYREEENGRGNFPPRFSGLQFPNYSSELNVNALELDDSALYLCASSRDSSGANVLTFGAGSRLTVL.

V usage is TRBV19 and J usage is TRBJ1-4, with D possibly being TRBD1 (6 bases). From germline, CDR1 is LNHDA and CDR2 SQIVND (reference sequence). The CDR3 spans 14 residues. Trimming shortened V by 3 bases and J by 7 bases, and 12 bases separated the two germline ends. CDR3 bases: TGTGCCAGTAGTATTCAGGGGACGGGTGAAAAACTGTTTTTT. This codes for CASSIQGTGEKLFF.

The CDR3, as DNA: TGTGCCAGCACCGGCGGAGGCACCTACGAGCAGTACGTC. Translated, it gives CASTGGGTYEQYV. This chain uses TRBV6-5 with TRBJ2-7; D might be TRBD2 (5 bases). The V gene's germline CDR1 is MNHEY and CDR2 SVGAGI. The CDR3 contains 13 residues. V shed 7 bases and J shed 2 bases, with 12 bases lying between them.

The rearrangement joins TRBV5-5 to TRBJ2-2, with 12 bases fitting TRBD1. The V segment lost 4 bases and the J segment 4 bases; nucleotides outside the gene matches: 2. Germline-derived CDR1 and CDR2 are SGHKS and YYEKEE (reference sequence). The CDR3 length is 15 residues. The CDR3 nucleotides are TGTGCCAGCAGCAGGGGACAGGGGGCCACCGGGGAGCTGTTTTTT. Its protein product is CASSRGQGATGELFF.

The chain joins TRBV18 to TRBJ1-5, with TRBD1 matching 8 bases. CDR3 length: 16 residues. The V gene's germline CDR1 is KGHSH and CDR2 LQKENI. Trimming at V came to 0 bases and at J to 6 bases, leaving 7 bases not matched to a gene. In DNA form, the CDR3 reads TGTGCCAGCTCACCACCCGGACAGGGTGTAGGTCAGCCCCAGCATTTT. Translation gives CASSPPGQGVGQPQHF.

The chain has TRBV5-5 and TRBJ2-2, with 7 bases lining up with TRBD2. V shed 0 bases and J 5 bases; nucleotides not matched to a gene: 4. Germline V gene data show CDR1 as SGHKS and CDR2 as YYEKEE (reference sequence). This CDR3 has 15 amino acids. CDR3 amino acids: CASSLVGGGTGELFF. DNA of the CDR3: TGTGCCAGCAGCTTGGTTGGCGGGGGTACCGGGGAGCTGTTTTTT.

The chain is built from TRBV7-6 and TRBJ2-5; tentatively, D is TRBD1 (6 bases). Germline V gives CDR1 SGHVS, CDR2 FNYEAQ. The CDR3 extends over 13 amino acids. Trimming pared 5 bases from V and 2 bases from J, leaving 9 bases between. CDR3 residues: CASSVGQQETQYF. The CDR3 region has the DNA TGTGCCAGCAGCGTTGGACAGCAAGAGACCCAGTACTTC.

The rearrangement uses TRBV15 and TRBJ2-3, with 11 bases lining up with TRBD1. Germline V gives CDR1 LNHNV, CDR2 YYDKDF (reference sequence). The CDR3 runs 17 residues. Losses at the gene ends were 3 bases for V and 3 bases for J; bases not matched to a gene: 8. CDR3: CATSSGQGARRTDTQYF. CDR3 in DNA: TGTGCCACCAGCAGCGGACAGGGGGCGCGTAGGACAGATACGCAGTATTTT.

This clone was observed once. The V gene is TRBV30, the J gene TRBJ1-3; 10 bases map to TRBD1. This CDR3 has 15 residues. V gave up 5 bases and J gave up 4 bases; unmatched junction bases: 8. Germline V gene data show CDR1 as GTSNPN and CDR2 as SVGIG (reference sequence). This chain's CDR3 is CAWGTGVVSGNTIYF. CDR3 nucleotide sequence: TGTGCCTGGGGGACAGGGGTAGTTTCCGGAAACACCATATATTTT.

The J gene is TRBJ1-5, the V gene TRBV2, with 7 bases lining up with TRBD1. V shed 6 bases, J shed 6 bases, and the junction held 5 bases outside the gene matches. There are 13 residues in the CDR3. From germline, CDR1 is SNHLY and CDR2 FYNNEI. The CDR3 loop reads CASRGQPGQPQHF. As DNA, the CDR3 is TGTGCCAGCAGGGGACAGCCGGGTCAGCCCCAGCATTTT.

This clone was observed a handful of times. The chain carries TRBV5-1 and TRBJ1-2; the D gene is possibly TRBD1 (5 bases). V shed 9 bases and J shed 1 base, with 16 bases lying between them. Germline CDR1 is SGHRS and CDR2 is YFSETQ. This CDR3 spans 14 amino acids. The CDR3 DNA reads as TGCGCCACCAACCGGGGGGGACGTAACTATGGCTACACCTTC. It encodes CATNRGGRNYGYTF.

This chain joins TRBV7-9 and TRBJ1-2; possible D gene TRBD1, 6 bases. V lost 5 bases and J 4 bases, leaving 11 bases between the germline ends. This CDR3 is 13 amino acids long. From germline, CDR1 is SEHNR and CDR2 FQNEAQ (reference sequence). The CDR3 DNA reads TGTGCCAGCAGCAAACAGGACAGCTATGGCTACACCTTC. Protein sequence: CASSKQDSYGYTF.

The chain links TRBV28 to TRBJ1-2; D is unresolved. Germline lookup yields CDR1 MDHEN and CDR2 SYDVKM. The V gene lost 4 bases and the J gene lost 6 bases, with 15 bases spanning the gap. The CDR3 is 14 residues long. The CDR3 protein is CASSSPGVGNGYTF. The CDR3 nucleotides read TGTGCCAGCAGTTCCCCCGGAGTCGGTAATGGCTACACCTTC.

The chain is built from TRBV28 and TRBJ1-2; weak D call: TRBD1 (6 bases). V lost 6 bases and J 3 bases, leaving 11 bases between the germline ends. CDR3 length: 13 residues. Looked up from germline, CDR1 is MDHEN and CDR2 is SYDVKM. CDR3 region: CASSRRTDYGYTF. CDR3 in DNA: TGTGCCAGCAGCCGAAGGACAGACTATGGCTACACCTTC.

This sequence joins TRBV29-1 and TRBJ2-5, with D perhaps TRBD1 (5 bases). Trimming pared 3 bases from V and 7 bases from J, leaving 6 bases between. The CDR3 contains 10 residues. Germline V lookup: CDR1 SQVTM, CDR2 ANQGSEA. The CDR3 nucleotides are TGCAGCGTTGAGACAGTGACCCAGTACTTC. Encoded protein: CSVETVTQYF.

This chain uses TRBV4-1 with TRBJ2-5; 8 bases align to TRBD1. Germline CDR1 and CDR2: MGHRA and YSYEKL. The CDR3 length is 13 residues. V was clipped by 3 bases and J by 3 bases; unmatched bases: 0. For the CDR3, the DNA is TGCGCCAGCAGCCAGGACAGGGAAGAGACCCAGTACTTC. It codes for CASSQDREETQYF.